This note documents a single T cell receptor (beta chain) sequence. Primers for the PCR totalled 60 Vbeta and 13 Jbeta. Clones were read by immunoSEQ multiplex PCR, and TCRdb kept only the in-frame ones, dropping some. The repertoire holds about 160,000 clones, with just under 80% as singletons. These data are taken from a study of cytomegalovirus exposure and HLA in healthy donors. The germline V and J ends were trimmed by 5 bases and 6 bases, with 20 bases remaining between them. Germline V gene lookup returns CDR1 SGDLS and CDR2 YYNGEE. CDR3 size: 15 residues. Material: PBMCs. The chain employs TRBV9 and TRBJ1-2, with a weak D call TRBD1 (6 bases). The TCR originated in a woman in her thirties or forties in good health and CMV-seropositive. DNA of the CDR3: TGTGCCAGCAGTGATACAACAGGGAATTGGGATGGCTACACCTTC. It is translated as CASSDTTGNWDGYTF.